This TCR beta chain was retrieved from a study of control samples from healthy donors and cancer patients. The germline V gene encodes CDR1 MNHNS and CDR2 SASEGT. The CDR3 runs to 15 residues. The germline V and J ends were trimmed by 0 bases and 0 bases, with 9 bases remaining between them. Repertoires were generated with immunoSEQ multiplex PCR, while TCRdb's copy carries only in-frame clones and drops some. The data show 130,000 or so clones, with roughly 90% seen just once and under 9% held by the top ten. The V call is TRBV6-1, the J call TRBJ2-7; D tentatively reads TRBD1 or TRBD2 (5 bases each). Sequences were obtained from PBMCs. This receptor was obtained from a middle-aged man with head and neck cancer. The DNA of the CDR3 is TGTGCCAGCAGTGAAGCGGGGGACGGCTCCTACGAGCAGTACTTC. Residues: CASSEAGDGSYEQYF.